This TCR beta chain was captured in a study of T-cell reconstitution after alpha-beta-depleted transplantation in children. This CDR3 spans 13 amino acids. The V end was cut by 3 bases, the J end by 1 base, with 5 bases between. CDR1 SNHLY and CDR2 FYNNEI come from the germline V gene. Unique molecular identifiers featured in how the TCRbeta library was prepared. TCRdb independently ran MiXCR on the PCR reads; one entry per CDR3 protein. The table has about 500,000 distinct CDR3 sequences, about an eighth seen once. This clonotype was seen a few times. The clonotype was recovered from a female patient aged 2 to 10 who had a stem cell transplant for aplastic anemia, so the T cells may come from the graft donor. This chain uses TRBV2 with TRBJ2-3, with D hard to call. Here the sequenced sample was PBMCs, mostly from graft donor cells, taken 180 days after TCRalphabeta/CD19-depleted stem cell transplant. Here the CDR3 reads CASSESRTDTQYF. The CDR3 DNA reads TGTGCCAGCAGTGAGTCGCGCACAGATACGCAGTATTTT.